This T cell receptor (beta chain) derives from a study of shared clonotypes between healthy human individuals. CD45RO-negative, CCR7-positively selected cells formed the naive CD8 fraction, excluding terminally differentiated effector memory CD45RA+ cells. Trimming took 3 bases from V and 6 from J, leaving 11 bases between them. Germline CDR1 is SGDLS and CDR2 is YYNGEE. The CDR3 is made up of 13 amino acids. The sorted-subset replicate PCRs were given around 200 ng DNA, which is tens of thousands of T cell genomes. Sequencing used immunoSEQ multiplex PCR; TCRdb keeps in-frame clones, though not all of them. There are hundreds of thousands of clones in the sample; roughly 95% occur only once, and 0.095% to 0.14% lies in the top ten.

This TCR derives from a woman in her 30s in good health. The material sequenced was naive CD8+ T cells sorted from blood. V and J are TRBV9 and TRBJ2-3, with no clear D. The CDR3 DNA follows: TGTGCCAGCAGCGGCGAGGTAAGGGATACGCAGTATTTT. Translated: CASSGEVRDTQYF.